Listed here is a single TCR beta chain. This clonotype was seen just once. No antigen is known for it. Within one base of it there is no much larger clone, and no base qualities were kept. This sample was included in a study of blood T cells in healthy people across ages (dated by TCRdb to the mid-2010s). Study-wide context: In model experiments, template switching captured roughly one uniquely barcoded TCR beta cDNA molecule for every two T cells. The study measured age-related changes in TCR beta repertoire diversity using deep sequencing normalized with unique cDNA molecular identifiers. The donors were split into four age groups: young (average around 15 years), middle-aged (about 40), aged (approximately 60) and long-lived (about 82). The study analyzed two additional independent replicas of 1 million unique cDNA reads from the same blood draw for two donors, one aged 18 to 30 and one aged 80 or older. The paper's findings and limits, for the study overall: Total diversity estimates from one million sequenced T cells were considered lower bounds and underestimates. Compared with the aged group, the long-lived group had more naive CD4+ T cells, fewer expanded clones and increased TCR diversity, a pattern suggesting age selection. Because donor CMV infection status was unknown, age-related changes in expanded clonotypes were potentially confounded. Bulk unsorted PBMC profiling prevented conclusive comparison of naive and antigen-experienced compartments. Observed TCR beta diversity per million T cells fell roughly linearly with age, and a significant reduction was already apparent by age roughly 40. There was a strong correlation between observed TCR beta diversity and the percentage of naive T cells measured by flow cytometry.

Libraries were constructed by 5' RACE. Sequencer: Illumina HiSeq 2500. A second PCR of roughly 6 to 11 cycles was performed with a sample-barcoded 5' primer and a J-beta primer mix. A template-switch 5' adaptor carrying 12 random nucleotides introduced a unique molecular identifier onto each TCR beta cDNA molecule. Each sample yielded at least 2.5 million CDR3-containing paired-end reads. First-strand cDNA synthesis was performed from all RNA using the Mint cDNA synthesis kit, with priming by a TRBC-specific oligonucleotide. Following uracil-DNA glycosylase treatment, a first 18-cycle PCR with universal primers M1SS and BC2_uni_R was performed on all cDNA. As for the original processing: For normalization, 1 million high-quality reads were randomly selected from each sample, with every read carrying a distinct molecular identifier. Reads sharing molecular identifiers were discarded rather than binned into consensus sequences. MiTCR, run with a Q25 quality threshold and the strictest error-elimination algorithm, handled CDR3 identification, clonotype clustering and error correction. A nonparametric unseen species model using Euler transformation provided a lower-bound estimate of total TCR beta diversity. TCRdb reprocessed the public reads (quality trimming at Q25 with fastp, clone calling with MiXCR) and kept in-frame beta chains. Here each entry gathers all rows of one CDR3 protein and keeps the most common genes and DNA. The V and J calls and clone size come from TCRdb's table, not from the authors' own analysis. The sample table holds about 1 million distinct CDR3 sequences, of which roughly 24% were seen once. About 0.69% of the sample is in the top ten clones.

The approximately 39 donors, aged about 6 to 100 years, were systemically healthy Caucasian individuals from Russia. Each donor gave approximately 9.3 milliliters of peripheral blood, collected into EDTA-treated Vacutainer tubes. Ficoll-Paque density-gradient centrifugation was used to isolate PBMCs, with at least 7 million per sample. Trizol reagent was used to extract total RNA from PBMCs, with at least 6 micrograms per sample. The percentages of naive CD45RAhigh/CD27high T cells were determined by flow cytometry on a PBMC aliquot from every donor. Reading from cysteine to phenylalanine, the CDR3 counts 17 amino acids. Only CDR3 DNA remains: 51 bases, in frame from the first base. Germline trimming: 1 base from V, 0 bases from J; junction bases outside gene matches: 3. These same data were also listed under a study on T cells of mothers and their children. As described in the second report: Donors were nine systemically healthy Caucasian individuals: three mothers and their six children. cDNA synthesis consumed the entire amount of extracted RNA, loaded at around 1.5 ug RNA in each 15 ul reaction. Sample barcodes and 2-4 random nucleotides were added via the M1S primer in the second PCR. Each mother yielded over 9.5 million TCR beta CDR3 reads and each child roughly 3 million reads. TCR recombination output is similarly shaped by thymic selection in related and unrelated pairs, with a minor effect exerted by inherited differences. Normalized repertoire overlap was always slightly but never significantly higher in related than unrelated mother-child pairs. Persistent microchimeric T cell clones were not detected, at a sensitivity of around 100 clones per million clonotypes. The study used deep NGS to compare TCR beta repertoires of mothers and children, seeking features distinguishing related mother-child pairs from unrelated individuals. Mothers averaged roughly 40 +/- 4 years of age and children averaged around 10 +/- 4 years. After adapter ligation with NEBNext reagents, the libraries were sequenced on Illumina HiSeq 2000 with 100+100 nt paired-end reads. To avoid cross-contamination, the mother libraries and the child libraries were prepared a month apart and sequenced in separate runs. For each donor, somewhere between about 450,000 and 2,000,000 distinct TCR beta clonotypes were identified. Naive TCR beta clonotypes were estimated from low-frequency clonotypes matched to each donor's FACS-determined naive share, without sorting.

The rearrangement combines TRBV12-3 or TRBV12-4 with TRBJ2-6; 7 bases in the middle match TRBD1. The sample consisted of blood. This TCR was sampled from a girl under 10 years old in good health. The CDR3 corresponds to CASSLGTGTSGANVLTF. The bases are TGTGCCAGCAGTTTAGGGACAGGTACCTCTGGGGCCAACGTCCTGACTTTC.